This T cell receptor (beta chain) originates from a study of shared clonotypes between healthy human individuals. On the study more broadly: Aged 18 to 49, the donors were a couple of women and a few men.

Data came from immunoSEQ multiplex PCR; TCRdb stores just in-frame clones and leaves some out. In the table there are about 770,000 clones, roughly 72% of which are singletons. Study-level results: Among a few donors, about 4.6% of naive CD4 clonotypes were found in common. Sequencing depth was expected to influence donor clonotype sharing.

With respect to this clone: No antigen is known for it.

V lost 3 bases to trimming and J lost 1 base, with 11 bases between them. Germline V gene sequence: CDR1 SGHAT, CDR2 FQNNGV. The CDR3 runs to 15 residues. Every contributor of samples was a Caucasian grown-up residing in Nashville, Tennessee. What was sequenced was memory CD4+ T cells sorted from blood. Subset specified: CD45RA-negative fraction. This sequence was found in a woman in her twenties or thirties in good health. The chain employs TRBV11-2 and TRBJ2-3, with a weak D call TRBD2 (6 bases). The DNA of the CDR3 is TGTGCCAGCAGCTTTGGCGGGATCGGCACAGATACGCAGTATTTT. As protein: CASSFGGIGTDTQYF.